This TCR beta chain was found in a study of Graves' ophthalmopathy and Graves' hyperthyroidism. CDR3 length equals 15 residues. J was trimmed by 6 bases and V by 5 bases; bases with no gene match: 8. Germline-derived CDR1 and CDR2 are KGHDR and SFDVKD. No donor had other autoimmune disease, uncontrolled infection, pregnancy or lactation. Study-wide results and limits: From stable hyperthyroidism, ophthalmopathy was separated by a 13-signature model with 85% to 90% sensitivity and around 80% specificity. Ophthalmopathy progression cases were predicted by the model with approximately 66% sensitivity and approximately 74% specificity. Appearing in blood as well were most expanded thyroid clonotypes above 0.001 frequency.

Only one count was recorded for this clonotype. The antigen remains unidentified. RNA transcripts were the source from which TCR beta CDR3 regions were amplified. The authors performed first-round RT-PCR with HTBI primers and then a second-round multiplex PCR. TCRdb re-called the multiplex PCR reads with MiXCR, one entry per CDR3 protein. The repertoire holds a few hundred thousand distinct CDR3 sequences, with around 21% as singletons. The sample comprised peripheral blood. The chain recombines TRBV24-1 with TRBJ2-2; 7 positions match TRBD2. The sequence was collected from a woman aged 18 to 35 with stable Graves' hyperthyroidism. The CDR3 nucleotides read TGTGCCACCAGTGTCTCGCGGGCGGGGGCCGGGGAGCTGTTTTTT. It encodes CATSVSRAGAGELFF.